These T cell receptor beta chains were read from a single sample in a study of blood T cell repertoires in COVID-19. Sequencing was performed with immunoSEQ multiplex PCR; in TCRdb, only in-frame clones are kept and a portion is missing. The sample holds approximately 380,000 clones, 88% seen once. The specimen sequenced was PBMCs or T cells enriched from blood (not recorded which). The receptors shown here come from a woman aged 18-29 years who had recovered from COVID-19. CDR3s include the opening cysteine and the closing phenylalanine or tryptophan. D genes are given only for firm matches. Only part of the rows carry a size: once, few, many, or a class if the clone is expanded.

CDR3 | DNA | size | D | J | V
CASTSGGGLYGYTF | TGTGCCAGCACCTCCGGGGGGGGTCTCTATGGCTACACCTTC | - | - | TRBJ1-2 | TRBV7-9
CASTGGGRGYTF | TGTGCCAGCACCGGCGGGGGCCGCGGCTACACCTTC | - | - | TRBJ1-2 | TRBV6-5
CASSLDQGARANKAFF | TGTGCCAGCAGCTTAGATCAGGGGGCGCGAGCCAATAAGGCTTTCTTT | - | TRBD1 | TRBJ1-1 | TRBV7-9
CATSDTGTSGVYNEQFF | TGTGCCACCAGTGATACTGGGACTAGCGGGGTATACAATGAGCAGTTCTTC | - | TRBD2 | TRBJ2-1 | TRBV24-1
CSVDAGFTGELFF | TGCAGCGTTGACGCAGGATTCACCGGGGAGCTGTTTTTT | few | - | TRBJ2-2 | TRBV29-1
CSVDPRGTDTQYF | TGCAGCGTTGATCCCAGGGGGACAGATACGCAGTATTTT | - | TRBD1 | TRBJ2-3 | TRBV29-1
CASSVVGGGAFDGYTF | TGTGCCAGCAGCGTAGTCGGAGGGGGCGCCTTCGATGGCTACACCTTC | - | TRBD1 | TRBJ1-2 | TRBV9
CASSQMPGGSFDGYTF | TGTGCCAGCAGCCAGATGCCAGGGGGCAGCTTCGATGGCTACACCTTC | - | TRBD1 | TRBJ1-2 | TRBV7-9
CASSFTGDSYNEQFF | TGTGCCAGCAGCTTCACAGGGGACTCCTACAATGAGCAGTTCTTC | - | TRBD1 | TRBJ2-1 | TRBV11-2
CASSLVGGNTEAFF | TGTGCCAGCAGCTTAGTAGGGGGGAACACTGAAGCTTTCTTT | - | - | TRBJ1-1 | TRBV7-9
CASSLPRDSKIEAFF | TGCGCCAGCAGCTTACCCCGGGACAGCAAGATCGAAGCTTTCTTT | - | TRBD1 | TRBJ1-1 | TRBV5-1
CASSQELAGGPYEQFF | TGCGCCAGCAGCCAAGAATTAGCGGGGGGGCCATATGAGCAGTTCTTC | - | TRBD2 | TRBJ2-1 | TRBV4-3
CASSLYRGMNTEAFF | TGTGCCAGCAGCTTATACAGGGGAATGAACACTGAAGCTTTCTTT | - | TRBD1 | TRBJ1-1 | TRBV7-9
CASSSQGGPYEQYF | TGTGCCAGCAGCTCGCAGGGTGGACCCTACGAGCAGTACTTC | - | - | TRBJ2-7 | TRBV7-2
CSARGTGPYEQYF | TGCAGCGCCCGAGGGACAGGACCCTACGAGCAGTACTTC | - | TRBD1 | TRBJ2-7 | TRBV29-1
CASRVTGIRNTEAFF | TGTGCCAGCAGGGTCACAGGTATAAGGAACACTGAAGCTTTCTTT | - | - | TRBJ1-1 | TRBV3-1/TRBV3-2
CASSLVDSSYEQYF | TGTGCCAGCAGCTTAGTAGACAGCTCCTACGAGCAGTACTTC | once | - | TRBJ2-7 | TRBV13
CASSPPSPTGYTGELFF | TGTGCCAGCAGTCCCCCTAGCCCGACAGGGTACACCGGGGAGCTGTTTTTT | - | TRBD1 | TRBJ2-2 | TRBV28
CASSLGYRTAPWIEAFF | TGTGCCAGCAGCCTCGGGTACAGGACCGCACCTTGGATTGAAGCTTTCTTT | - | - | TRBJ1-1 | TRBV28
CASSLGGYWGTINTEAFF | TGTGCCAGCAGCTTAGGGGGCTATTGGGGGACAATCAACACTGAAGCTTTCTTT | - | - | TRBJ1-1 | TRBV11-2
CASSFQDYRDTAFF | TGTGCCAGCAGCTTCCAGGATTACCGAGATACGGCTTTCTTT | once | - | TRBJ1-1 | TRBV7-9
CASSYKGARGEQYF | TGTGCCAGCAGCTATAAGGGGGCTAGGGGCGAGCAGTACTTC | - | TRBD1 | TRBJ2-7 | TRBV27
CASSLTGGSERTDTQYF | TGCGCCAGCAGCCTTACAGGGGGCTCGGAGAGGACAGATACGCAGTATTTT | - | TRBD1 | TRBJ2-3 | TRBV5-1